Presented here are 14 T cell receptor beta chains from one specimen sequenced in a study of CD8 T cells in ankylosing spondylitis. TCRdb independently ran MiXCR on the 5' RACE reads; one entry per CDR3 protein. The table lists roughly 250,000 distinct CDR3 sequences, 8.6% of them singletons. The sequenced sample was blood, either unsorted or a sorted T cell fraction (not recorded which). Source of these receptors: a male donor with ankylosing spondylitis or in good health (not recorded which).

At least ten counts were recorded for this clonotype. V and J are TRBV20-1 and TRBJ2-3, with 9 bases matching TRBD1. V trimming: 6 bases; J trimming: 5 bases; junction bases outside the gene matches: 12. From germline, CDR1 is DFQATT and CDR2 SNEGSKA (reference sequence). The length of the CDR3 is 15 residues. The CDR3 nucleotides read TGCAGTGCAGGGAAGGGACAGGGTCTGAGAGATACGCAGTATTTT. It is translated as CSAGKGQGLRDTQYF.

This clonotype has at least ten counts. CDR3: CSGTAIFQETQYF. The CDR3 DNA reads as TGCAGTGGGACAGCGATATTCCAAGAGACCCAGTACTTC. This chain connects TRBV29-1 to TRBJ2-5; 7 nucleotides line up with TRBD1. Germline V lookup: CDR1 SQVTM, CDR2 ANQGSEA. The CDR3 extends over 13 amino acids.

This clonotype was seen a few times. The CDR3 sequence is CASSETGTQGEQYF. CDR3 nucleotides: TGTGCCAGCTCAGAGACGGGAACCCAGGGCGAGCAGTACTTC. The J gene is TRBJ2-7, the V gene TRBV18, with D perhaps assigned TRBD1 or TRBD2 (5 bases each). The germline V gene has CDR1 KGHSH and CDR2 LQKENI. CDR3 length: 14 residues. V lost 5 bases, J lost 6 bases, and 17 bases lay in between.

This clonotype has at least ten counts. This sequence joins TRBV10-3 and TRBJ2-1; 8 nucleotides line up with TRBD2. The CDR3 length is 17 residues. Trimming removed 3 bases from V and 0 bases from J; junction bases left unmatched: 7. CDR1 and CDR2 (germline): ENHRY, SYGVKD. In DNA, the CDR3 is TGTGCCATCAGTGAACTAGCGGTTAAGAGCTCCTACAATGAGCAGTTCTTC. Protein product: CAISELAVKSSYNEQFF.

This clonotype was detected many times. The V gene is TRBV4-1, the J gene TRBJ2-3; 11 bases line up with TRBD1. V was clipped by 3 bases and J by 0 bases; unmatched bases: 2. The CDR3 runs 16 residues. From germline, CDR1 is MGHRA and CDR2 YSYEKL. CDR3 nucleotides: TGCGCCAGCAGCCAGGGACAGGGGGGCAGCACAGATACGCAGTATTTT. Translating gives CASSQGQGGSTDTQYF.

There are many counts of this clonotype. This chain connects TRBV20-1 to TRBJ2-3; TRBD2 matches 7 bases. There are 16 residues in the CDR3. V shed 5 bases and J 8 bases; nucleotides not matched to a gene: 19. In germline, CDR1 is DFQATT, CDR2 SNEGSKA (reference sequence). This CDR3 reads CSALPGHGGEGGTQYF. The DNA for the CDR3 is TGCAGTGCTCTCCCCGGCCATGGGGGGGAAGGCGGTACGCAGTATTTT.

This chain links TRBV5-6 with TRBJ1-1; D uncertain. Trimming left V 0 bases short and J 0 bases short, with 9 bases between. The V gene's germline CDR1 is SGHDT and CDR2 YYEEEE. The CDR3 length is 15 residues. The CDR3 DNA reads TGTGCCAGCAGCTTGGTTCGGGAGCTGAACACTGAAGCTTTCTTT. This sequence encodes CASSLVRELNTEAFF.

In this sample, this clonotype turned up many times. This chain's CDR3 is CASSPISGTGGNYSPLHF. The CDR3 DNA reads TGCGCCAGCAGCCCTATTTCCGGGACAGGGGGCAATTATTCACCCCTCCACTTT. The chain employs TRBV5-1 and TRBJ1-6, with 12 bases that match TRBD1. CDR3 length: 18 residues. After removal of 4 bases from V and 8 bases from J, the junction contained 13 bases not matched to a gene. Germline CDR1 and CDR2: SGHRS and YFSETQ. Together with reference TRBV5-1 and TRBJ1-6, the CDR3 gives the full variable domain: KAGVTQTPRYLIKTRGQQVTLSCSPISGHRSVSWYQQTPGQGLQFLFEYFSETQRNKGNFPGRFSGRQFSNSRSEMNVSTLELGDSALYLCASSPISGTGGNYSPLHFGNGTRLTVT.

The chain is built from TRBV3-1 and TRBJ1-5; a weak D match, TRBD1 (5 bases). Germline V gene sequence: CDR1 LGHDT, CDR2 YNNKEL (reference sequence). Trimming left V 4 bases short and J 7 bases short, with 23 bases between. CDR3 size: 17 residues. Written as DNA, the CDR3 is TGTGCCAGCAGCCCAGCCGCCCCGACAGCATCTTACCAGCCCCAGCATTTT. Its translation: CASSPAAPTASYQPQHF.

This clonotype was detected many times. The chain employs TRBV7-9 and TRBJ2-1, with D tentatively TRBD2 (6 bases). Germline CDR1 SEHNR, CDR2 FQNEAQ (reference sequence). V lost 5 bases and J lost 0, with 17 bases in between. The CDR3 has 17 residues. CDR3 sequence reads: CASSAWGDQGSYNEQFF. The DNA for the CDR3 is TGTGCCAGCAGCGCATGGGGGGATCAGGGCTCCTACAATGAGCAGTTCTTC. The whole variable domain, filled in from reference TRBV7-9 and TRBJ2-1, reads DTGVSQNPRHKITKRGQNVTFRCDPISEHNRLYWYRQTLGQGPEFLTYFQNEAQLEKSRLLSDRFSAERPKGSFSTLEIQRTEQGDSAMYLCASSAWGDQGSYNEQFFGPGTRLTVL.

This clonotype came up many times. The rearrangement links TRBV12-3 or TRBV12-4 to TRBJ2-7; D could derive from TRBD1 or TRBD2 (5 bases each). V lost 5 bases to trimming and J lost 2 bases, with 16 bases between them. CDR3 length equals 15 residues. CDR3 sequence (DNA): TGTGCCAGCAGTCCAAGGGACGGGATTGCCTACGAGCAGTACTTC. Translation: CASSPRDGIAYEQYF.

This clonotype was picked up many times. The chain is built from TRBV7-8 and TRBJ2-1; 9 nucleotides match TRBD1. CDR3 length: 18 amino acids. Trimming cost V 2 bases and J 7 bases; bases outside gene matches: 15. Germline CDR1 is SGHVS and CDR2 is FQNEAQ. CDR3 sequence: CASSLWAHRDRAINEQFF. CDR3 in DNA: TGTGCCAGCAGCTTATGGGCCCACCGGGACAGGGCAATAAATGAGCAGTTCTTC.

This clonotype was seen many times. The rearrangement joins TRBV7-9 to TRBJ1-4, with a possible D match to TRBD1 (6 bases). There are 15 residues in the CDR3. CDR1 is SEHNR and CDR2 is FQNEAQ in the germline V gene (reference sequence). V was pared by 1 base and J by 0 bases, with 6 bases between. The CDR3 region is CASSLGTATNEKLFF. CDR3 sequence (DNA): TGTGCCAGCAGCTTAGGGACAGCAACTAATGAAAAACTGTTTTTT.

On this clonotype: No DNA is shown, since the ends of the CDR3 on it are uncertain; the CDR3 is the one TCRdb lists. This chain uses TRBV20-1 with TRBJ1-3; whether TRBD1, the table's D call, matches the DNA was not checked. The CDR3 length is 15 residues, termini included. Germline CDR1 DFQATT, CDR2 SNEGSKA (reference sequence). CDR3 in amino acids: CSAKDSWGRGNPIHF.